The 25 T cell receptor beta chains below were found in one sample sequenced in a study of CD8+CD57+ T cells in acquired aplastic anemia. Only patients with CD8+CD57+ cell expansion on flow cytometry were chosen for sequencing. Profiling that covered TCR beta VDJ and CDR3 relied on genomic DNA as its template. TCRdb processed the reads anew with MiXCR; each CDR3 protein has one entry. The repertoire holds about 160,000 distinct CDR3 sequences, with less than 60% as singletons. Sequencing was done on a sample of sorted CD4+, CD8+, or CD8+CD57+ T cells (not recorded which) from PBMCs. The receptors originated from a human donor with aplastic anemia.

This clonotype appeared many times. V usage is TRBV12-3 or TRBV12-4 and J usage is TRBJ1-1, with a weak D call TRBD1 (6 bases). The CDR3 sequence is 13 residues long. The ends were cut back, 6 bases at V and 8 bases at J, with 16 bases in the middle. The CDR3 region has the DNA TGTGCCAGCAGACGGACAGACGAGGCGGAAGCTTTCTTT. Its protein is CASRRTDEAEAFF.

The V call is TRBV30, the J call TRBJ1-2; possible D gene TRBD1, 5 bases. Germline-derived CDR1 and CDR2 are GTSNPN and SVGIG (reference sequence). Deletions cut 3 bases from V and 7 bases from J, with 18 bases between. The CDR3 consists of 14 residues. CDR3 DNA sequence: TGTGCCTGGAGACACGACAAGGGGAGGGGTGGCTACACCTTC. This codes for CAWRHDKGRGGYTF.

The V call is TRBV11-1, the J call TRBJ2-6; D is ambiguous. Germline V gene sequence: CDR1 SGHAT, CDR2 FQDESV (reference sequence). The CDR3 length is 16 residues. V lost 5 bases and J 0 bases, leaving 11 bases between the germline ends. The CDR3: CASSPPAGSGANVLTF. Here the CDR3 DNA reads TGTGCCAGCAGCCCTCCTGCCGGCTCTGGGGCCAACGTCCTGACTTTC.

This clonotype has only a few counts. The V and J genes are TRBV11-2 and TRBJ1-2, with D possibly matching TRBD1 (5 bases). Per the germline V gene, CDR1 is SGHAT and CDR2 is FQNNGV. The CDR3 length is 17 residues. V lost 5 bases to trimming and J lost 7 bases, with 26 bases between them. The CDR3 sequence is CASSARSVLYEGLGYTF. CDR3 coding DNA: TGTGCCAGCAGCGCCCGTTCGGTTCTCTACGAGGGGCTTGGCTACACCTTC.

This clonotype has a count of ten or more. The chain uses TRBV6-5 and TRBJ1-3; no reliable D call. V lost 2 bases and J 0 bases, leaving 8 bases between the germline ends. Germline loops: CDR1 MNHEY, CDR2 SVGAGI. The CDR3 is 15 amino acids. CDR3 in DNA: TGTGCCAGCAGTTACGACGTGGGCTCTGGAAACACCATATATTTT. Translated, it gives CASSYDVGSGNTIYF.

This clonotype appeared many times. The rearrangement uses TRBV7-2 and TRBJ2-1; D call uncertain. The CDR3 extends over 16 amino acids. Germline V gene sequence: CDR1 SGHTA, CDR2 FQGNSA. V lost 4 bases and J 5 bases, leaving 18 bases between the germline ends. The CDR3 region has the DNA TGTGCCAGCAGCTCCCGAATTGGGCTAGGCCACAATGAGCAGTTCTTC. Its translation is CASSSRIGLGHNEQFF.

Details on this clonotype: Germline and junction disagree at one end, which may indicate a read error. The chain uses TRBV25-1 and TRBJ1-4; 7 bases map to TRBD1. CDR1 is MGHDK, CDR2 SYGVNS, per germline. The CDR3 covers 12 residues. The CDR3 region has the DNA TGTGCCAGCAGTGACGACAGGGCGGAACTGTCTTTT. This gives the protein CASSDDRAELSF.

This clonotype is a singleton in its sample. This chain links TRBV3-1 with TRBJ2-7, with TRBD2 matching 11 bases. V shed 6 bases, J shed 5 bases, and the junction held 12 bases outside the gene matches. Per the germline V gene, CDR1 is LGHDT and CDR2 is YNNKEL (reference sequence). The CDR3 sequence is 16 residues long. CDR3 nucleotide sequence: TGTGCCAGCAGATTCCTCGACGGGACTAGCGGCGACGAGCAGTACTTC. Protein: CASRFLDGTSGDEQYF.

This clonotype was seen a few times. This chain links TRBV5-5 with TRBJ2-1, with 7 bases identical to TRBD2. In germline, CDR1 is SGHKS, CDR2 YYEKEE (reference sequence). The junction had 7 bases not matched to a gene; V was cut back by 1 base and J by 9 bases. This CDR3 has 14 amino acids. CDR3 sequence (DNA): TGTGCCAGCAGCTTGCCTAGCGGCTTAGGTGAGCAGTTCTTC. It is translated as CASSLPSGLGEQFF.

The rearrangement joins TRBV10-3 to TRBJ2-3; D is uncertain. CDR1 and CDR2 (germline): ENHRY, SYGVKD. The CDR3 totals 10 residues. Here the CDR3 DNA reads TGTGTCACCTCTCTGGATACGCAGTATTTT. It encodes CVTSLDTQYF.

The chain joins TRBV15 to TRBJ1-1; D is ambiguous. This CDR3 comprises 13 residues. Looked up from germline, CDR1 is LNHNV and CDR2 is YYDKDF (reference sequence). The V end was cut by 0 bases, the J end by 3 bases, with 5 bases between. The CDR3 sequence: CATSRDKHTEAFF. CDR3 DNA sequence: TGTGCCACCAGCAGAGACAAACACACTGAAGCTTTCTTT. The whole variable domain, filled in from reference TRBV15 and TRBJ1-1, reads DAMVIQNPRYQVTQFGKPVTLSCSQTLNHNVMYWYQQKSSQAPKLLFHYYDKDFNNEADTPDNFQSRRPNTSFCFLDIRSPGLGDTAMYLCATSRDKHTEAFFGQGTRLTVV.

Note on this clonotype: It is likely a read error, because the conserved phenylalanine at the end of the CDR3 is missing. This chain joins TRBV7-8 and TRBJ2-5; D tentatively fits TRBD1 or TRBD2 (5 bases each). The germline gives CDR1 SGHVS, CDR2 FQNEAQ. V shed 3 bases and J shed 5 bases, with 19 bases lying between them. The CDR3 covers 16 residues. CDR3 region: CASSFGFGAPDETQYL. The DNA for the CDR3 is TGTGCCAGCAGCTTCGGTTTCGGGGCGCCGGACGAGACCCAGTACCTC.

The table lists this clonotype with many counts. The V call is TRBV7-8, the J call TRBJ2-7; 10 nucleotides align to TRBD2. This CDR3 is 16 amino acids long. Germline CDR1 reads SGHVS; CDR2 reads FQNEAQ. The trim removed 0 bases at V and 4 bases at J, leaving 6 bases unmatched. CDR3 residues: CASSLAQAGGGYEQYF. CDR3 bases: TGTGCCAGCAGCTTAGCGCAAGCGGGAGGGGGTTACGAGCAGTACTTC.

The rearrangement uses TRBV7-9 and TRBJ2-1; no clear D. Per the germline V gene, CDR1 is SEHNR and CDR2 is FQNEAQ (reference sequence). V was cut by 5 bases and J by 5 bases, with 4 bases left in between. The CDR3 contains 11 residues. The CDR3 coding sequence is TGTGCCAGCAGCAATGACAATGAGCAGTTCTTC. This encodes CASSNDNEQFF.

This chain links TRBV9 with TRBJ2-1; TRBD1 matches 9 bases. Per the germline V gene, CDR1 is SGDLS and CDR2 is YYNGEE. The CDR3 loop spans 15 amino acids. The junction had 2 bases not matched to a gene; V was cut back by 3 bases and J by 1 base. Written as DNA, the CDR3 is TGTGCCAGCAGCGCGGACAGGGGATCCTACAATGAGCAGTTCTTC. Its translation: CASSADRGSYNEQFF.

This clonotype showed up just a few times. The rearrangement joins TRBV6-1 to TRBJ1-5; 8 bases line up with TRBD1. The junction had 12 bases not matched to a gene; V was cut back by 5 bases and J by 3 bases. The CDR3 is made up of 17 amino acids. Germline CDR1 MNHNS, CDR2 SASEGT. The DNA for the CDR3 is TGTGCCAGCAGTCCATCGACAGGGGTGGGGCTCAATCAGCCCCAGCATTTT. It yields the protein CASSPSTGVGLNQPQHF.

The chain carries TRBV20-1 and TRBJ1-1; 12 nucleotides agree with TRBD1. Germline V gene data show CDR1 as DFQATT and CDR2 as SNEGSKA (reference sequence). This CDR3 comprises 16 residues. After removal of 0 bases from V and 4 bases from J, the junction contained 6 bases not matched to a gene. The CDR3 DNA reads TGCAGTGCTAGAGATCCGGGACAGGGGGCGGGCACTGAAGCTTTCTTT. Amino acid sequence: CSARDPGQGAGTEAFF.

This clonotype showed up just once. The chain employs TRBV6-1 and TRBJ1-1; possibly TRBD1 for D (5 bases). This CDR3 contains 13 residues. V was trimmed by 8 bases and J by 0 bases, leaving 10 bases between them. Per the germline V gene, CDR1 is MNHNS and CDR2 is SASEGT. As DNA, the CDR3 is TGTGCCAGCGACCCGACAGTGAACACTGAAGCTTTCTTT. Translation: CASDPTVNTEAFF.

There are many counts of this clonotype. The chain employs TRBV4-2 and TRBJ2-5; D not certain. The CDR3 sequence is 16 residues long. V was shortened by 1 base and J by 1 base, with 13 bases between the two germline ends. Germline V gene sequence: CDR1 LGHNA, CDR2 YNFKEQ. The CDR3 is CASSQAGLLGQETQYF. The CDR3 coding sequence is TGTGCCAGCAGCCAAGCAGGTCTCCTAGGCCAAGAGACCCAGTACTTC.

This clonotype occurred a few times. The chain couples TRBV19 to TRBJ1-6; a possible D gene is TRBD1 (6 bases). Germline V gives CDR1 LNHDA, CDR2 SQIVND (reference sequence). The V end was cut by 6 bases, the J end by 7 bases, with 10 bases between. The CDR3 contains 13 residues. CDR3 sequence (DNA): TGTGCCAGTAGCCGGAGGGGGAATTCACCCCTCCACTTT. Amino acid sequence: CASSRRGNSPLHF.

This clonotype was counted at least ten times. The chain recombines TRBV12-3 or TRBV12-4 with TRBJ1-2, with 8 positions matching TRBD1. The V gene end was trimmed by 9 bases and the J gene end by 7 bases; junction bases not matched to a gene: 16. This CDR3 contains 15 residues. The DNA of the CDR3 is TGTGCCAGTAGGGGGACAGGAATTGGATTCGGTGGCTACACCTTC. As protein: CASRGTGIGFGGYTF.

CDR3 residues: CSVEEGRGGIQYF. The CDR3 DNA follows: TGCAGCGTTGAGGAGGGGCGAGGGGGCATTCAGTACTTC. This chain connects TRBV29-1 to TRBJ2-4; D is perhaps TRBD1 or TRBD2 (6 bases each). Trimming stripped 3 bases from V and 9 bases from J, with 15 bases between. Germline CDR1 and CDR2: SQVTM and ANQGSEA. The CDR3 is made up of 13 amino acids.

The rearrangement joins TRBV19 to TRBJ1-1; D remains ambiguous. Trimming cost V 1 base and J 1 base, with 7 bases left between them. The germline CDR1 and CDR2 sequences are LNHDA and SQIVND (reference sequence). The CDR3 has 14 amino acids. In DNA, the CDR3 is TGTGCCAGTAGTATAGGGGCGGGGAACACTGAAGCTTTCTTT. Protein: CASSIGAGNTEAFF.

This clonotype was recorded at least ten times. The chain is built from TRBV2 and TRBJ1-6; a possible D gene is TRBD1 (5 bases). Germline CDR1 is SNHLY and CDR2 is FYNNEI. The CDR3 has 15 amino acids. V lost 2 bases and J lost 5, with 10 bases in between. The CDR3 sequence: CASSEKAGNNSPLHF. For the CDR3, the DNA is TGTGCCAGCAGTGAAAAGGCAGGGAATAATTCACCCCTCCACTTT.

V is TRBV24-1 and J is TRBJ2-1, with 7 bases fitting TRBD1. The V segment lost 0 bases and the J segment 7 bases; nucleotides outside the gene matches: 5. The CDR3 is 15 residues long. Germline CDR1 and CDR2: KGHDR and SFDVKD. CDR3 sequence (DNA): TGTGCCACCAGTGATTTGCGACAGGGTGGTAATGAGCAGTTCTTC. Amino acids: CATSDLRQGGNEQFF.